This T cell receptor beta chain was recovered during a study of regulatory T cells in long-lasting Graves disease (dated by TCRdb to 2020 to 2022). A note on the overall study: In the newly diagnosed Graves' disease group, patients had been taking antithyroid drugs for less than 3 months. A total of about 35 samples underwent TCR sequencing, from some 13 patients with persistent Graves' disease and approximately 20 patients with newly diagnosed Graves' disease. The study was conducted in China and was registered as a clinical trial. This study used TCR sequencing and RNA sequencing of peripheral blood to compare persistent Graves' disease patients against newly diagnosed Graves' disease patients.

According to the germline V gene (reference sequence), CDR1 reads SEHNR and CDR2 reads FQNEAQ. Relative to germline, V is 5 bases shorter and J is 7 bases shorter, with 24 bases between their ends. From the cysteine up to the phenylalanine, the CDR3 has a length of 16 residues. Just CDR3 DNA is preserved here, 48 bases in frame from base 1. The time point tag for this specimen amounts to: newly diagnosed GD, antithyroid drugs for less than 3 months. For both TCR sequencing and RNA sequencing, RNA was extracted from PBMCs in TRIzol. The diagnosis of Graves' disease was made according to American Thyroid Association guidelines. Patients for the study were recruited at an endocrinology department in Xi'an, China. Each patient gave roughly 10 milliliters of peripheral blood, collected in an EDTA anticoagulant tube. Ficoll Paque Plus density gradient separation was used to isolate PBMCs, and no further T cell sorting was done. An Agilent 2100 Bioanalyzer and agarose gel were used to check RNA quality, and a NanoDrop 2000 was used to measure RNA concentration.

Library generation was performed with multiplex PCR. This sample was sequenced with an Illumina HiSeq 4000. iRepertoire HTBI primers and Arm-PCR amplification of CDR3 regions were used to construct TCR beta libraries. PCR products were gel purified before sequencing. The original methods were these. Gene usage analysis of CDR3 amino acid clonotypes relied on the roughly 60 TRBV and 12 to 15 TRBJ segments identified across samples. Filtered high-quality paired reads were merged into contigs using COPE and FqMerger. BLAST was used to align contigs to the IMGT TRBV, TRBD and TRBJ reference genes, and CDR3 was defined following IMGT. Any clonotype with a frequency above 0.1% was classified as a highly expanded clone. Shannon entropy served as the measure of repertoire diversity, while the Gini coefficient captured V-J evenness. Clonotypes shared by more than one individual were considered public. TCRdb reran the public reads through fastp at Q25 and MiXCR, keeping productive beta chains. A single entry per CDR3 protein holds the most common genes and DNA from its merged rows. Clone size and V and J calls follow TCRdb, not the original study. The table for this sample lists about 470,000 distinct CDR3 sequences; 14% to 15% of them were counted only once. The ten largest clones add up to approximately 15% of the sample.

This clonotype was found a few times. This receptor's antigen is unknown. Within one base of it there is no much larger clone, and no base qualities were kept. The research as a whole found: Peripheral blood alone was examined, since thyroid tissue, which constituted the primary lesion, could not be accessed. Sequencing and analysis were restricted to the TCR beta chain. A larger number of public clonotypes was shared among persistent patients (about 2,700) than among newly diagnosed patients (around 890). Preferential use of TRBV28, TRBJ1-2 and TRBJ2-5 was observed in persistent disease, whereas TRBV20-1 and TRBJ2-1 were favored in newly diagnosed disease. As a limitation, the authors acknowledged that the small sample size may reduce accuracy. Compared with newly diagnosed patients, patients with persistent Graves' disease had lower TCR Shannon entropy and fewer highly expanded clones, which suggests clonal expansion.

These data were also reused for a study on T cells in Graves' hyperthyroidism and ophthalmopathy. In that second paper, the authors write: Stable Graves' hyperthyroidism was defined as no progression to ophthalmopathy during 18 months of follow-up. Hyperthyroidism patients were aged 18 to 65 years and newly diagnosed, with disease duration of less than 2 months. Exclusion was applied to patients with uncontrolled infections, other autoimmune diseases, pregnancy or lactation. Diagnoses relied on clinical symptoms, serum thyroxine and TRAb, thyroid ultrasound and orbital computed tomography. The first round of RT-PCR for the TCR CDR3 was performed with the HTBI primer set and the Qiagen OneStep RT-PCR kit. Most expanded thyroid clonotypes (frequency above 0.001) were also found in blood, which suggests that blood repertoires may mirror thyroid immune responses. A model built on a 13 V-J signature distinguished ophthalmopathy from stable hyperthyroidism, reaching around 90% sensitivity and around 81% specificity in cross-validation and 80%/75% in testing. In validation, the model predicted progression to ophthalmopathy a median of around 6.5 months before onset, with 65% to 71% sensitivity and almost 75% specificity. To identify TCR V-J signatures that set the groups apart, the researchers used a discovery cohort of about a hundred patients, made up of roughly 40 with Graves' ophthalmopathy and about 59 with stable Graves' hyperthyroidism. Prospective prediction of ophthalmopathy was tested in an independent validation cohort consisting of roughly 20 hyperthyroidism patients and approximately 16 patients who later progressed to ophthalmopathy. For training and testing, the 80 to 100 patients in the discovery cohort were randomly divided in a 7:3 ratio. The study also compared thyroid tissue and blood T-cell repertoires from five or six Graves' hyperthyroidism patients. Following sampling, methimazole starting at 30 mg daily was given to hyperthyroidism patients, and high-dose intravenous methylprednisolone was given to ophthalmopathy patients. The libraries were constructed in a second round of multiplex PCR and then size-selected and purified. Sequencing of the libraries was done on an Illumina HiSeq2000 using paired-end 100 bp reads. SOAPnuke was used to process the raw data, removing reads that contained adapters or uncalled bases, had a mean Phred below 15, or lacked an exact match to the constant primer or identifier. High-quality paired reads were merged using COPE v1.2.5, and each unique nucleotide sequence was defined as a clonotype. MiTCR v1.1 was used to align the clonotypes against IMGT TRBV, TRBD and TRBJ reference segments. Only V-J combinations with frequency above 0.0001, covering roughly 99% of repertoires, were analysed. The TCS score was defined as the ratio of F50 (clonal expansion) to E x V (chaos), calculated using BLOSUM62-based TCRdist between CDR3 peptides within each V-J. Welch's t-statistics and random forest reduced some 510 V-J features to 10 to 15, which were used in a naive Bayes classifier (R e1071). Sample size was not statistically predetermined, and blinding of investigators to group allocation was not performed. TCR Vbeta CDR3 sequencing of 135 peripheral blood samples (under 45 ophthalmopathy, 75 hyperthyroidism and some 17 progressor patients) is reported in the paper.

The sequencing here drew on peripheral blood mononuclear cells (PBMCs), taken at new diagnosis, from a patient treated with antithyroid drugs. This receptor was obtained from a woman under 40 with Graves disease. Donor details come from another sample of the same person, matched by shared clones. In this chain, TRBV7-9 is recombined with TRBJ2-7; no D gene can be assigned with confidence. The DNA is as follows: TGTGCCAGCAGCCCCAAACTTCAGAGAACAATCGGGGAGCAGTACTTC. The resulting protein is CASSPKLQRTIGEQYF.